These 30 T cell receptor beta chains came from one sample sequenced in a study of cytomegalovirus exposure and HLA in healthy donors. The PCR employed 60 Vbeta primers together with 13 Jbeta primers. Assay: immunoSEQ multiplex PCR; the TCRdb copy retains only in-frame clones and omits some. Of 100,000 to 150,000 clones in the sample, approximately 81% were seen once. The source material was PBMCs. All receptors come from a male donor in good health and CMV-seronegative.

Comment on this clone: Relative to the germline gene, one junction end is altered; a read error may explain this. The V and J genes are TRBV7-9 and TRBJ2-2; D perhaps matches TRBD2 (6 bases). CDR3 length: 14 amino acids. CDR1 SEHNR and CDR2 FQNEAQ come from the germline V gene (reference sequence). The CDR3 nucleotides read TGTTCCAGCAGCTTAGCGGCATACACCGGGGAGCTGTTTTTT. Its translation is CSSSLAAYTGELFF. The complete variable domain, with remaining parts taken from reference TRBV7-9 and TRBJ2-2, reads DTGVSQNPRHKITKRGQNVTFRCDPISEHNRLYWYRQTLGQGPEFLTYFQNEAQLEKSRLLSDRFSAERPKGSFSTLEIQRTEQGDSAMYLCSSSLAAYTGELFFGEGSRLTVL.

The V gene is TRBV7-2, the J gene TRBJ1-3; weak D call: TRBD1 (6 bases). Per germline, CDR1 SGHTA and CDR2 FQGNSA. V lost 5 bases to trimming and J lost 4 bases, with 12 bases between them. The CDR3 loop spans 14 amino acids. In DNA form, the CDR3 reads TGTGCCAGCAGCGCAACAGGGAGAGGAAACACCATATATTTT. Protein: CASSATGRGNTIYF.

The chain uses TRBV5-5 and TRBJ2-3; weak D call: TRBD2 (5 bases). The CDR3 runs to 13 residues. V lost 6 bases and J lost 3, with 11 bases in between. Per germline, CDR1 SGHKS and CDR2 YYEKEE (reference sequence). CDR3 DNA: TGTGCCAGCACCATTAGGACTACAGATACGCAGTATTTT. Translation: CASTIRTTDTQYF. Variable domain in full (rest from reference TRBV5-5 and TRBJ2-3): DAGVTQSPTHLIKTRGQQVTLRCSPISGHKSVSWYQQVLGQGPQFIFQYYEKEERGRGNFPDRFSARQFPNYSSELNVNALLLGDSALYLCASTIRTTDTQYFGPGTRLTVL.

CDR3 region: CSVEGAPPSYGYTF. CDR3 nucleotides: TGCAGCGTTGAAGGGGCACCTCCCTCCTATGGCTACACCTTC. The chain recombines TRBV29-1 with TRBJ1-2; D is undetermined. There are 14 residues in the CDR3. V lost 1 base, J lost 4 bases, and 13 bases lay in between. The germline gives CDR1 SQVTM, CDR2 ANQGSEA. The full variable domain, with the rest looked up from reference TRBV29-1 and TRBJ1-2, is SAVISQKPSRDICQRGTSLTIQCQVDSQVTMMFWYRQQPGQSLTLIATANQGSEATYESGFVIDKFPISRPNLTFSTLTVSNMSPEDSSIYLCSVEGAPPSYGYTFGSGTRLTVV.

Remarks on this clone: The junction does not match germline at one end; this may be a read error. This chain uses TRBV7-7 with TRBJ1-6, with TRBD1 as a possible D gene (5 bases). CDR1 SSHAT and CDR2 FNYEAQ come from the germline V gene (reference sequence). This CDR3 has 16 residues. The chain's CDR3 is CASSVTRALYNSPLHF. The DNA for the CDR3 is TGTGCTAGCAGCGTTACCAGGGCCCTTTATAATTCACCCCTCCACTTT. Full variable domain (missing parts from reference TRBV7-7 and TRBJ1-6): GAGVSQSPRYKVTKRGQDVTLRCDPISSHATLYWYQQALGQGPEFLTYFNYEAQPDKSGLPSDRFSAERPEGSISTLTIQRTEQRDSAMYRCASSVTRALYNSPLHFGNGTRLTVT.

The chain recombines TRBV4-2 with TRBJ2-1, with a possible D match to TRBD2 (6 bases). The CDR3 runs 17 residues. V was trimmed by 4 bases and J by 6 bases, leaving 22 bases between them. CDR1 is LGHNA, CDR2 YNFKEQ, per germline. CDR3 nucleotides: TGTGCCAGCAGCCTCGTACTAGCTTCCCCTCTTCTCAATGAGCAGTTCTTC. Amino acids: CASSLVLASPLLNEQFF.

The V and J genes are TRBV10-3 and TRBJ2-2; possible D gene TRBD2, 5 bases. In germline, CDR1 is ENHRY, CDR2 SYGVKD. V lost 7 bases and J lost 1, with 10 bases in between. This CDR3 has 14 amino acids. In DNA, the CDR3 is TGTGCCATCAAGGCTAGCTTGAACACCGGGGAGCTGTTTTTT. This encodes CAIKASLNTGELFF.

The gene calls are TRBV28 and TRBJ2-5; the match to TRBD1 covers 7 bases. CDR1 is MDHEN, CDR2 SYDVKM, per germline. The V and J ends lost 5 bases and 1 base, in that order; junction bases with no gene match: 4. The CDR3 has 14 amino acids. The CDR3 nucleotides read TGTGCCAGCAGTCCGGGGACAGTCCAAGAGACCCAGTACTTC. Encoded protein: CASSPGTVQETQYF.

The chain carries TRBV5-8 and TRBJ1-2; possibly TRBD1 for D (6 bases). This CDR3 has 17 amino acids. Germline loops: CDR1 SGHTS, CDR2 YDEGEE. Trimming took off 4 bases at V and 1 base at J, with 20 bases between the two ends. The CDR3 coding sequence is TGTGCCAGCAGCCGCCCTCTTGATAGCAGGGGTAACTATGGCTACACCTTC. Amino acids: CASSRPLDSRGNYGYTF. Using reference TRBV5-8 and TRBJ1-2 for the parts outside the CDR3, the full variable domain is EAGVTQSPTHLIKTRGQQATLRCSPISGHTSVYWYQQALGLGLQFLLWYDEGEERNRGNFPPRFSGRQFPNYSSELNVNALELEDSALYLCASSRPLDSRGNYGYTFGSGTRLTVV.

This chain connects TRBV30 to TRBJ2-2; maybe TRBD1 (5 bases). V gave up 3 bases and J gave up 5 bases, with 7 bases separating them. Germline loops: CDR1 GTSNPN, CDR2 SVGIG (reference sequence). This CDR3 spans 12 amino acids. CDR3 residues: CAWSPGTGELFF. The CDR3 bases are TGTGCCTGGAGCCCAGGGACCGGGGAGCTGTTTTTT.

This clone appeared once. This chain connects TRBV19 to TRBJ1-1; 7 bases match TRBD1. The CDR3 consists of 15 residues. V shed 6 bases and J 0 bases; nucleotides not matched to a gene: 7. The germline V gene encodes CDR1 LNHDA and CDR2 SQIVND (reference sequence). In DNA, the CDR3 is TGTGCCAGTAGATTGTCAGGGGGAGTGAACACTGAAGCTTTCTTT. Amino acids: CASRLSGGVNTEAFF. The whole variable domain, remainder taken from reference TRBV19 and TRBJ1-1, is DGGITQSPKYLFRKEGQNVTLSCEQNLNHDAMYWYRQDPGQGLRLIYYSQIVNDFQKGDIAEGYSVSREKKESFPLTVTSAQKNPTAFYLCASRLSGGVNTEAFFGQGTRLTVV.

As DNA, the CDR3 is TGTGCCACCAGCAGAGGGACAGGGGATAGCAAAAACATTCAGTACTTC. Translation: CATSRGTGDSKNIQYF. The chain joins TRBV15 to TRBJ2-4, with 9 nucleotides matching TRBD1. CDR1 and CDR2 (germline): LNHNV, YYDKDF (reference sequence). V shed 1 base, J shed 3 bases, and the junction held 4 bases outside the gene matches. The CDR3 extends over 16 amino acids.

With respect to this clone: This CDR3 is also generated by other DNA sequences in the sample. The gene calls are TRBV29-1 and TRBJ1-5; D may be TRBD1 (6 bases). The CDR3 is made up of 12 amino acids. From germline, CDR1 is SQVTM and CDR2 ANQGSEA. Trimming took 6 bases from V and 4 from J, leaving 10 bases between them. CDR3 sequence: CSVGQSNQPQHF. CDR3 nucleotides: TGCAGCGTCGGACAGTCAAATCAGCCCCAGCATTTT.

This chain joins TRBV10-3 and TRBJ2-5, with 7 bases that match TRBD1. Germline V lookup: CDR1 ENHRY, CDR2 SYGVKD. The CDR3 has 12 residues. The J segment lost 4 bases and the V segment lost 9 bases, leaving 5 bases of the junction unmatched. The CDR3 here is CAIKGAGETQYF. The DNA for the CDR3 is TGTGCCATAAAGGGGGCGGGAGAGACCCAGTACTTC.

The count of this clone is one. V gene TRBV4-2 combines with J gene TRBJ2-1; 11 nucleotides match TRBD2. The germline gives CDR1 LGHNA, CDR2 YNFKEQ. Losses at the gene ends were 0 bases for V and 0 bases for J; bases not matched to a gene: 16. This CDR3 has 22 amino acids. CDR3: CASSQDGESGLAGPLSYNEQFF. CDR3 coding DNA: TGTGCCAGCAGCCAAGATGGGGAGAGTGGACTAGCGGGTCCTCTCTCCTACAATGAGCAGTTCTTC.

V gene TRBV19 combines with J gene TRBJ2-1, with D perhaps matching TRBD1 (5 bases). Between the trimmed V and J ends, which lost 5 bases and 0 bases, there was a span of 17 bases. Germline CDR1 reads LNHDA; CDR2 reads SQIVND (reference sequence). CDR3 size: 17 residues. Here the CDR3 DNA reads TGTGCCAGTAGTTCAACCCTTCTCAGGGCCTCCTACAATGAGCAGTTCTTC. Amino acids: CASSSTLLRASYNEQFF.

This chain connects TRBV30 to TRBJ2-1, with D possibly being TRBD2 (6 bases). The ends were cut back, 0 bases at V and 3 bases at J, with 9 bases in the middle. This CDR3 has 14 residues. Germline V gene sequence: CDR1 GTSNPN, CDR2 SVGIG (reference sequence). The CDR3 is CAWSVSRGYNEQFF. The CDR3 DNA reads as TGTGCCTGGAGTGTATCGCGGGGCTACAATGAGCAGTTCTTC. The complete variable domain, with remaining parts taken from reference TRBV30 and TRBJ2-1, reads SQTIHQWPATLVQPVGSPLSLECTVEGTSNPNLYWYRQAAGRGLQLLFYSVGIGQISSEVPQNLSASRPQDRQFILSSKKLLLSDSGFYLCAWSVSRGYNEQFFGPGTRLTVL.

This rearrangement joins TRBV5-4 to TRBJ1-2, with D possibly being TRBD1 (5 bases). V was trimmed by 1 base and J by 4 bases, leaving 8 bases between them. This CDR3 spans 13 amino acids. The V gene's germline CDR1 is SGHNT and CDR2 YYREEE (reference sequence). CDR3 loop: CASSLRGSYGYTF. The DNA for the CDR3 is TGTGCCAGCAGCTTGAGGGGCAGCTATGGCTACACCTTC.

DNA for the CDR3: TGTGCCAGCAGTACGGGGACAAACTCGGGTTCCTACGAGCAGTACTTC. Residues: CASSTGTNSGSYEQYF. The chain couples TRBV28 to TRBJ2-7; TRBD1 might be the D (6 bases). The germline V and J ends were trimmed by 5 bases and 1 base, with 18 bases remaining between them. CDR3 length equals 16 residues. Germline CDR1 reads MDHEN; CDR2 reads SYDVKM.

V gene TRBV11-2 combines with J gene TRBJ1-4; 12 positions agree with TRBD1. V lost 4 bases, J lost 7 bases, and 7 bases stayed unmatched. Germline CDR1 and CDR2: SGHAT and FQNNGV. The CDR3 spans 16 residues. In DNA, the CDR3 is TGTGCCAGCAGCTGGGCGGGGACAGGGGGCATTGAAAAACTGTTTTTT. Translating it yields CASSWAGTGGIEKLFF. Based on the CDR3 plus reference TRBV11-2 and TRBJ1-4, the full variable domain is EAGVAQSPRYKIIEKRQSVAFWCNPISGHATLYWYQQILGQGPKLLIQFQNNGVVDDSQLPKDRFSAERLKGVDSTLKIQPAKLEDSAVYLCASSWAGTGGIEKLFFGSGTQLSVL.

CDR3 nucleotides: TGTGCCAGTCGACAGAGCTCCTACAATGAGCAGTTCTTC. Its translation is CASRQSSYNEQFF. This rearrangement joins TRBV19 to TRBJ2-1, with a tentative D call TRBD1 (5 bases). Germline V gene lookup returns CDR1 LNHDA and CDR2 SQIVND (reference sequence). V shed 8 bases and J shed 0 bases, with 8 bases lying between them. This CDR3 has 13 amino acids. Full variable domain (rest looked up from reference TRBV19 and TRBJ2-1): DGGITQSPKYLFRKEGQNVTLSCEQNLNHDAMYWYRQDPGQGLRLIYYSQIVNDFQKGDIAEGYSVSREKKESFPLTVTSAQKNPTAFYLCASRQSSYNEQFFGPGTRLTVL.

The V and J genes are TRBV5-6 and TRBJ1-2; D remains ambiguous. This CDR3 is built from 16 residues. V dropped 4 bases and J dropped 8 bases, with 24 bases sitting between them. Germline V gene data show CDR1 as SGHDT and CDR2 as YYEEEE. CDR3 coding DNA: TGTGCCAGCAGCGCACTAAACTCGGATCGGGGTACCGGCTACACCTTC. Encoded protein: CASSALNSDRGTGYTF.

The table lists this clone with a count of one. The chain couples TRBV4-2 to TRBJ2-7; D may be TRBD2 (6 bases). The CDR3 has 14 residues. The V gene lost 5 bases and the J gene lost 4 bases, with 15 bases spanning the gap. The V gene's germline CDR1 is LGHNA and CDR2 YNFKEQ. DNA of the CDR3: TGTGCCAGCAGCGTTAGGAGGGCCGTATACGAGCAGTACTTC. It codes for CASSVRRAVYEQYF.

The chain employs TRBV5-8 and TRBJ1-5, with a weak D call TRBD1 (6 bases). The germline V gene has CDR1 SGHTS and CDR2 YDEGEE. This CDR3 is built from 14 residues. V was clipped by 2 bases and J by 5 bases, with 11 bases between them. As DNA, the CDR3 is TGTGCCAGCAGCTTAGTGACAGGAGATCAGCCCCAGCATTTT. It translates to CASSLVTGDQPQHF.

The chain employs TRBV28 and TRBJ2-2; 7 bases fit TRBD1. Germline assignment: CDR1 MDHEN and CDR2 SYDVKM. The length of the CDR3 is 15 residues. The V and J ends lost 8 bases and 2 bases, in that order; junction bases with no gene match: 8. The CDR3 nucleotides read TGTGCCAGCCTATTGACAGGGCCCAACACCGGGGAGCTGTTTTTT. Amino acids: CASLLTGPNTGELFF. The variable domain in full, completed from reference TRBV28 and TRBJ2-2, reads DVKVTQSSRYLVKRTGEKVFLECVQDMDHENMFWYRQDPGLGLRLIYFSYDVKMKEKGDIPEGYSVSREKKERFSLILESASTNQTSMYLCASLLTGPNTGELFFGEGSRLTVL.

CDR3 loop: CASSPLRNTEAFF. The CDR3 nucleotides read TGTGCCAGCAGCCCTCTGAGGAACACTGAAGCTTTCTTT. The gene calls are TRBV7-8 and TRBJ1-1; D ambiguous. Trimming pared 5 bases from V and 1 base from J, leaving 8 bases between. Germline CDR1 reads SGHVS; CDR2 reads FQNEAQ. The CDR3 is made up of 13 amino acids.

The CDR3: CASSLYLRSYNEQFF. CDR3 DNA: TGTGCCAGCAGTTTATATCTGAGATCCTACAATGAGCAGTTCTTC. The rearrangement links TRBV28 to TRBJ2-1; D remains ambiguous. Trimming stripped 1 base from V and 1 base from J, with 8 bases between. Germline V lookup: CDR1 MDHEN, CDR2 SYDVKM. The CDR3 is 15 amino acids.

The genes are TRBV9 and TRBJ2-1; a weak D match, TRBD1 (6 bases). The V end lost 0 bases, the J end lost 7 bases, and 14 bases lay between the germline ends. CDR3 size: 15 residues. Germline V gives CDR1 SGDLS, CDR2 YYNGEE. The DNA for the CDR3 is TGTGCCAGCAGCGTAGGACAGGACCTCAGGAATGAGCAGTTCTTC. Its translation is CASSVGQDLRNEQFF.

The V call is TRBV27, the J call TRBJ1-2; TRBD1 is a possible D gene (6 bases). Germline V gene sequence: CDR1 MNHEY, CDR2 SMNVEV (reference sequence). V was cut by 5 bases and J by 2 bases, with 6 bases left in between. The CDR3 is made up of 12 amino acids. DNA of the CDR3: TGTGCCAGCAGTGACAGGAACTATGGCTACACCTTC. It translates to CASSDRNYGYTF.

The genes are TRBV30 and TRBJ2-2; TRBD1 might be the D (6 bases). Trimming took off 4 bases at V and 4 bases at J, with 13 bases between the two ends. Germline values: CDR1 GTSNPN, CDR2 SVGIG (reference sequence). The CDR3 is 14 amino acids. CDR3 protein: CAWKQGSGTGELFF. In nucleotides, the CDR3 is TGTGCCTGGAAACAGGGAAGTGGCACCGGGGAGCTGTTTTTT.